This T cell receptor (beta chain) originates from a study of molecular identifiers for immune sequencing clone quantification. Libraries of naive CD8 cells were prepared from 20,000 to 1,000,000 sorted cells using 10%, 30% or 50% RNA. The use of previously described methods and listed TCR primers produced the bulk TCR libraries. TCRdb ran MiXCR on the PCR reads and lists one entry per CDR3 protein. The sample has about 320,000 distinct CDR3 sequences; 24% are singletons. This clonotype was detected ten times or more. No antigen is known for it. The V and J ends lost 1 base and 0 bases respectively, with 1 base between them. The CDR3 totals 13 residues. The germline V gene encodes CDR1 SGHTA and CDR2 FQGNSA. Study results and limitations: In a background of roughly 970,000 naive cells, spiked Jurkat TCR RNA from one cell was reportedly detectable. Clones carrying above 20 RNA copies accounted for over 99% of effector molecules, under 1% in naive cells.

The receptor comes from a human donor in good health. Some libraries in this study had Jurkat cell RNA spiked in. Sequenced sample: naive CD8+ T cells from blood, with Jurkat cell RNA spiked in. The subset: FACS-sorted CD8+CD4-CCR7+CD45RA+ naive T cells. The V gene is TRBV7-2, the J gene TRBJ2-1; D is unresolved. CDR3 nucleotides: TGTGCCAGCAGCTTAGTCTCCTACAATGAGCAGTTCTTC. Amino acid sequence: CASSLVSYNEQFF.